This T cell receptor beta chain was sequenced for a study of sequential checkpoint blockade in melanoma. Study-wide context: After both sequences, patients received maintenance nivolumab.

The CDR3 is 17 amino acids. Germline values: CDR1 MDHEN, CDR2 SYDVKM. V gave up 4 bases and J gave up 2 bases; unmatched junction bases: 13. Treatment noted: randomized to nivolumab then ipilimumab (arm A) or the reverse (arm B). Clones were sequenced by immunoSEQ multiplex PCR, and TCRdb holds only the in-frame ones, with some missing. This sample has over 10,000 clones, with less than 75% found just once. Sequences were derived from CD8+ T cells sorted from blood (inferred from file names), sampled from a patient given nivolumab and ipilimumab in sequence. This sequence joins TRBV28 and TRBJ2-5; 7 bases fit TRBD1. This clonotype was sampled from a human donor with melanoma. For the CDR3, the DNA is TGTGCCAGCAGTTCACACTCCTCCGACAGGGAGCAAGAGACCCAGTACTTC. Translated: CASSSHSSDREQETQYF.